Reported below is one TCR beta chain. The antigen remains unidentified. This sample includes further DNA sequences coding for the same CDR3. Germline CDR1 is DFQATT and CDR2 is SNEGSKA (reference sequence). This CDR3 spans 11 amino acids. The V end was cut by 2 bases, the J end by 4 bases, with 4 bases between. Repertoires were generated with immunoSEQ multiplex PCR, while TCRdb's copy carries only in-frame clones and drops some. The table includes tens of thousands of clones, about two thirds detected once. This specimen comes from a study of T cell clones after liver transplantation. Study at large: Post-transplant blood was tracked for graft-donor-reactive T cell clones identified in a pre-transplant mixed lymphocyte reaction. Overall study results and limits: Low donor cell numbers restricted donor-reactive repertoire measurement in two subjects. A larger donor-reactive than third-party decline suggested partial antigen-specific deletion.

This TCR was recovered from a human patient who received a liver transplant. Some T cells may trace back to the graft donor. The specimen was CD4+ T cells from blood, collected at the approximately 15-month timepoint. The chain employs TRBV20-1 and TRBJ2-3; D unresolved. The CDR3 loop reads CSARFPDTQYF. CDR3 sequence (DNA): TGCAGTGCTAGATTCCCAGATACGCAGTATTTT.